The clone carrying this T cell receptor beta chain appeared once. This sample was included in a study of blood T cell repertoires in COVID-19. In the study overall: Collection of acute and convalescent COVID-19 samples took place in the United States, Italy and Spain. Sources were T cells, B-cell-depleted T cells, or PBMCs; the material itself was cDNA or gDNA.

In the authors' workflow: How many nucleated cells were present was estimated from reference gene primer amplification. TCRdb's copy holds only in-frame clones and misses some; the assay was immunoSEQ multiplex PCR. V and J calls and clone size are given by that table; D and trimming were obtained from the DNA. This sample has roughly 170,000 clones, with around 87% found just once. The CDR3 is made up of 15 amino acids. The V segment lost 4 bases and the J segment 4 bases; nucleotides outside the gene matches: 6. Germline CDR1 and CDR2: SGHRS and YFSETQ. The TCR sequence derives from a man in his forties with active or convalescent COVID-19. The J gene is TRBJ2-1, the V gene TRBV5-1, with TRBD2 identical over 9 bases. The specimen sequenced was peripheral blood. In DNA form, the CDR3 reads TGCGCCAGCAGCGTTAGCGGGGGCACATACAATGAGCAGTTCTTC. This translates into CASSVSGGTYNEQFF.